This is a list of T cell receptor beta chains from one sample in a study of blood T cells in healthy people across ages. A single record per CDR3 protein comes from TCRdb applying MiXCR to the 5' RACE reads. Of fewer than 1 million distinct CDR3 sequences in the sample, roughly 44% were seen once. What was sequenced was blood. Source of these receptors: a man aged 55 to 70 in good health. The CDR3 runs from the conserved cysteine through the conserved F or W. For some rows the clone size is stated as once, few or many, or as a class when expanded; others skip it.

v_call	j_call	clone_size	cdr3_aa
TRBV12-3/TRBV12-4	TRBJ2-3	NA	CASSKTSGSPTDTQYF
TRBV20-1	TRBJ1-1	NA	CSASGLQGPAFF
TRBV9	TRBJ2-7	few	CASSVEPRSYEQYF
TRBV20-1	TRBJ1-4	NA	CSARSGTVNEKLFF
TRBV20-1	TRBJ2-1	once	CSAHAPTNYNEQFF
TRBV10-1	TRBJ1-2	many	CASSGGSGYTF
TRBV6-2/TRBV6-3	TRBJ2-7	once	CASTRPGTGGYEQYF
TRBV6-5	TRBJ1-1	NA	CASSYSTGEAFF
TRBV11-3	TRBJ2-7	NA	CASSLPRGREQYF
TRBV18	TRBJ1-1	NA	CASSPSRAGKRNTEAFF
TRBV5-1	TRBJ2-5	once	CASSFAFRETQYF
TRBV9	TRBJ1-2	NA	CASSPGTGEGCGYTF
TRBV12-3/TRBV12-4	TRBJ1-1	NA	CASTKGAQNTEAFF
TRBV11-2	TRBJ1-2	few	CASRVPGRGRVGYTF
TRBV7-2	TRBJ1-4	NA	CASSITTNEKLFF
TRBV7-9	TRBJ2-1	NA	CASSLGGYGSYNEQFF
TRBV5-1	TRBJ2-6	few	CASSFEVGDVLTF
TRBV9	TRBJ1-2	once	CASSVAVANYGYTF
TRBV12-3/TRBV12-4	TRBJ2-1	few	CASSSTGPLSYNEQFF
TRBV6-5	TRBJ1-5	few	CASSADRGDQPQHF
TRBV5-1	TRBJ2-5	few	CASSVPTSGGETQYF
TRBV4-1	TRBJ1-6	NA	CASSRIQGPGTVNFLSSYNSPLHF
TRBV3-1	TRBJ2-5	NA	CASSQGSLKPGSQETQYF
TRBV2	TRBJ1-2	NA	CASSEDGVHPLIYGYTF
TRBV10-3	TRBJ2-3	NA	CAISESLSDTQYF
TRBV6-5	TRBJ2-3	NA	CASSQYRGSDTQYF
TRBV20-1	TRBJ1-2	NA	CSARDSNYGHTF
TRBV20-1	TRBJ2-3	many	CSARDVTGLLDTQYF
TRBV20-1	TRBJ1-2	NA	CSAGQGTNYGYTF
TRBV4-1	TRBJ1-1	NA	CASSHVSGQEAFF
TRBV5-1	TRBJ2-5	NA	CASSLVAAGENIKRETQYF
TRBV25-1	TRBJ1-6	few	CASSDVAGSSYNSPLHF
TRBV27	TRBJ1-5	few	CASSLGTPNQPQHF
TRBV7-3	TRBJ2-1	few	CASSLRDRSDEQFF
TRBV9	TRBJ2-3	NA	CASSVRFADTQYF
TRBV12-3/TRBV12-4	TRBJ2-6	NA	CASSDGANVLTF
TRBV7-2	TRBJ1-2	NA	CASSLPGPFQYRYGYTF
TRBV7-6	TRBJ2-3	NA	CASSPFGALEPDTQYF
TRBV5-1	TRBJ1-6	NA	CASSLSDNSPLHF
TRBV20-1	TRBJ2-5	NA	CSASQTSNEQYF
TRBV20-1	TRBJ1-6	NA	CSASLPTDSPLHF
TRBV12-3/TRBV12-4	TRBJ2-1	few	CASSFDSSYNEQFF
TRBV7-9	TRBJ2-1	NA	CASSLVVTSTSYNEQFF